This record looks at one T cell receptor (beta chain) sequence and its context. Its antigen is still unknown. The CDR3 covers 19 residues. Germline-derived CDR1 and CDR2 are SNHLY and FYNNEI. Trimming took off 2 bases at V and 0 bases at J, with 20 bases between the two ends. The PCR was carried out with 60 Vbeta primers and 13 Jbeta primers. TCRdb keeps only in-frame clones here, not all; method: immunoSEQ multiplex PCR. The table lists under 250,000 clones, 70% to 80% of them singletons, with 4.4% in the top ten. Unrecorded immune exposures were likely, despite nominal health at sampling. The sample comes from a study of cytomegalovirus exposure and HLA in healthy donors. Turning to the study itself: An analysis done earlier identified some 120 million unique TCR beta sequences from about 180 million T cells. Study-level findings and limits: According to reports, the classifier identified cytomegalovirus status with high specificity and sensitivity. Most CMV-associated TCR beta chains appeared HLA-restricted in a later analysis.

Sequencing was carried out using PBMCs. The V call is TRBV2, the J call TRBJ1-5; the D is unclear. This receptor was taken from a woman in her 30s in good health and CMV-seropositive. CDR3 region: CASSEQDWPWYISNQPQHF. CDR3 DNA sequence: TGTGCCAGCAGTGAACAGGACTGGCCTTGGTATATTAGCAATCAGCCCCAGCATTTT.